This is a list of T cell receptor beta chains from one sample in a study of T cells in Graves' hyperthyroidism and ophthalmopathy. TCRdb independently ran MiXCR on the multiplex PCR reads; one entry per CDR3 protein. The sample contains roughly 400,000 distinct CDR3 sequences, around an eighth of which appear only once. Sample: blood. The source of these receptors is a man aged 50 to 60 with Graves' ophthalmopathy. Both conserved end residues are part of each CDR3. A D gene is named only where the DNA matches it firmly. The size of a clone is reported for some rows only, either as once, few or many, or as a class for expanded clones.

TRBD2	TRBJ2-1	many	TRBV20-1	CSARSRLALLNEQFF	TGCAGTGCCAGAAGCCGACTAGCTTTGTTAAATGAGCAGTTCTTC
-	TRBJ1-6	-	TRBV27	CASRDRNNSPLHF	TGTGCCAGTAGGGACCGAAATAATTCACCCCTCCACTTT
-	TRBJ1-6	few	TRBV3-1	CASSRIEGNSPLHF	TGTGCCAGCAGCCGGATAGAGGGAAATTCACCCCTCCACTTT
-	TRBJ2-1	many	TRBV18	CASSPPSYGEQFF	TGTGCCAGCTCACCGCCTTCCTATGGTGAGCAGTTCTTC
-	TRBJ2-5	many	TRBV24-1	CATSESGGPQETQYF	TGTGCCACCAGTGAGAGCGGCGGCCCCCAAGAGACCCAGTACTTC
TRBD2	TRBJ2-1	few	TRBV12-3/TRBV12-4	CASSLGLAVLDEQFF	TGTGCCAGCAGTTTAGGGCTAGCGGTTTTAGATGAGCAGTTCTTC
-	TRBJ1-3	-	TRBV16	CASSQFSLGNTIYF	TGTGCCAGCAGCCAATTTTCTCTCGGGAACACCATATATTTT
TRBD2	TRBJ2-5	many	TRBV3-1	CASSPARLAGAGETQYF	TGTGCCAGCAGCCCCGCCAGGCTAGCGGGAGCTGGCGAGACCCAGTACTTC
TRBD1	TRBJ1-2	many	TRBV12-3/TRBV12-4	CASRPGQGVYGYTF	TGTGCCAGCAGACCGGGACAGGGGGTCTATGGCTACACCTTC
-	TRBJ1-1	few	TRBV19	CASQESLALPEAFF	TGTGCCAGTCAGGAATCGCTGGCTCTACCTGAAGCTTTCTTT
-	TRBJ1-2	few	TRBV4-2	CASSQDWSTGANYGYTF	TGTGCCAGCAGCCAAGACTGGTCGACGGGAGCTAACTATGGCTACACCTTC
-	TRBJ2-3	many	TRBV7-2	CASSFFPDTQYF	TGTGCCAGCAGCTTTTTTCCAGATACGCAGTATTTT
-	TRBJ2-5	-	TRBV7-7	CASSLGLGYEETQYF	TGTGCTAGCAGCTTGGGGTTGGGGTACGAAGAGACCCAGTACTTC
-	TRBJ2-7	many	TRBV28	CASSSPFSRYEQYF	TGTGCCAGCAGTTCACCCTTTAGTCGCTACGAGCAGTACTTC